These 26 T cell receptor beta chains originate from one sample sequenced in a study of blood T cell repertoires in COVID-19 (dated by TCRdb to 2018 to 2020). Receptor libraries were prepared by the immunoSEQ multiplex PCR assay. Sourced from immuneACCESS, this table was stored by TCRdb with only in-frame sequences that have V and J called. A share of the clones is absent; for the studies checked, an unresolved V gene accounts for under half, and the remainder has no known explanation. The sample has 300,000 or so clones on record, 85% to 90% of them singletons. Roughly 2.9% of the sample is in the top ten clones. The source material was PBMCs or T cells enriched from blood (not recorded which). These receptors were collected from a woman between 45 and 60 years old who had been exposed to COVID-19.

CDR3 nucleotide sequence: TGTGCCAGCAGTTTATCGGACAGCTCCTACGAGCAGTACTTC. This gives the protein CASSLSDSSYEQYF. The chain links TRBV27 to TRBJ2-7; perhaps TRBD1 as D (6 bases). The CDR3 length is 14 residues. Germline V CDR1 and CDR2: MNHEY, SMNVEV (reference sequence). The V gene lost 0 bases and the J gene lost 0 bases, with 6 bases spanning the gap.

As regards this clone: Germline and junction disagree at one end, which may indicate a read error. This rearrangement joins TRBV18 to TRBJ2-2; TRBD1 might be the D (6 bases). Germline values: CDR1 KGHSH, CDR2 LQKENI. This CDR3 comprises 16 residues. The CDR3, as DNA: TGTGCCACCTCAACCCGACAGGCCTTAGGGGCCGGGGAGCTGTTTTTT. Translating gives CATSTRQALGAGELFF.

This rearrangement joins TRBV29-1 to TRBJ2-7; D is possibly TRBD2 (6 bases). The germline gives CDR1 SQVTM, CDR2 ANQGSEA. CDR3 length: 12 amino acids. V was trimmed by 7 bases and J by 1 base, leaving 11 bases between them. CDR3: CSALGTSYEQYF. DNA for the CDR3: TGCAGCGCCCTCGGGACTTCCTACGAGCAGTACTTC.

The V call is TRBV2, the J call TRBJ1-5, with a weak D call TRBD1 (5 bases). Trimming took off 7 bases at V and 0 bases at J, with 13 bases between the two ends. The CDR3 is made up of 15 amino acids. The germline V gene has CDR1 SNHLY and CDR2 FYNNEI. Here the CDR3 DNA reads TGTGCCAGCACTTTATGGGGCAGTAGCAATCAGCCCCAGCATTTT. Its protein product is CASTLWGSSNQPQHF.

The chain couples TRBV6-4 to TRBJ2-1; 11 nucleotides match TRBD2. CDR1 is MRHNA and CDR2 is SNTAGT in the germline V gene. This CDR3 spans 14 amino acids. The J segment lost 5 bases and the V segment lost 6 bases, leaving 3 bases of the junction unmatched. Written as DNA, the CDR3 is TGTGCCAGCAGCCTAGCGGGGGGTAACAATGAGCAGTTCTTC. Protein product: CASSLAGGNNEQFF.

The chain links TRBV11-1 to TRBJ1-3, with D perhaps TRBD1 (5 bases). V lost 5 bases to trimming and J lost 2 bases, with 13 bases between them. Per the germline V gene, CDR1 is SGHAT and CDR2 is FQDESV (reference sequence). The CDR3 contains 15 residues. The CDR3 nucleotides are TGTGCCAGCAGCCCGGAAGGAGGGGCTGGAAACACCATATATTTT. It codes for CASSPEGGAGNTIYF.

The rearrangement joins TRBV6-2 or TRBV6-3 to TRBJ1-6; a weak D match, TRBD1 (6 bases). Germline values: CDR1 MNHEY, CDR2 SVGEGT. The CDR3 extends over 17 amino acids. V dropped 0 bases and J dropped 3 bases, with 12 bases sitting between them. The CDR3 spells CASSYSKYRVYNSPLHF. CDR3 nucleotides: TGTGCCAGCAGTTACTCGAAGTACAGGGTCTATAATTCACCCCTCCACTTT.

V and J are TRBV18 and TRBJ1-6; D is possibly TRBD1 (6 bases). This CDR3 comprises 13 residues. CDR1 and CDR2 from the germline V gene are KGHSH and LQKENI. V was shortened by 3 bases and J by 8 bases, with 8 bases between the two germline ends. CDR3 nucleotides: TGTGCCAGCTCACCGGACAGAGATTCACCCCTCCACTTT. This codes for CASSPDRDSPLHF.

This clone was seen once. This chain joins TRBV19 and TRBJ2-7; D is uncertain. The CDR3 sequence is 13 residues long. The germline CDR1 and CDR2 sequences are LNHDA and SQIVND (reference sequence). The germline V and J ends were trimmed by 6 bases and 1 base, with 10 bases remaining between them. CDR3 region: CASSLTRSYEQYF. For the CDR3, the DNA is TGTGCCAGTAGCTTAACTCGATCCTACGAGCAGTACTTC.

The CDR3 DNA follows: TGTGCCAGCAGCCAAGATTCTAGCGGGGGAGGCCAAGAGACCCAGTACTTC. Amino acids: CASSQDSSGGGQETQYF. The chain has TRBV4-2 and TRBJ2-5, with 10 nucleotides matching TRBD2. This CDR3 is 17 amino acids long. In germline, CDR1 is LGHNA, CDR2 YNFKEQ. The trim removed 0 bases at V and 1 base at J, leaving 5 bases unmatched.

The rearrangement uses TRBV5-1 and TRBJ2-3; 12 bases map to TRBD1. The V gene's germline CDR1 is SGHRS and CDR2 YFSETQ. V was clipped by 4 bases and J by 4 bases; unmatched bases: 7. The CDR3 loop spans 16 amino acids. The CDR3 region is CASSIGTGGRPDTQYF. DNA for the CDR3: TGCGCCAGCAGCATAGGGACAGGGGGCAGGCCAGATACGCAGTATTTT. The full variable domain, rest sourced from reference TRBV5-1 and TRBJ2-3, is KAGVTQTPRYLIKTRGQQVTLSCSPISGHRSVSWYQQTPGQGLQFLFEYFSETQRNKGNFPGRFSGRQFSNSRSEMNVSTLELGDSALYLCASSIGTGGRPDTQYFGPGTRLTVL.

This clone was seen more than once but under ten times. This chain links TRBV30 with TRBJ1-1, with D hard to call. Germline V gene data show CDR1 as GTSNPN and CDR2 as SVGIG (reference sequence). Trimming removed 5 bases at V and 5 bases at J, with 18 bases between. The CDR3 has 14 amino acids. CDR3 loop: CAWGPGPPGTEAFF. The CDR3 nucleotides read TGTGCCTGGGGCCCGGGCCCCCCGGGGACTGAAGCTTTCTTT.

The V gene is TRBV19, the J gene TRBJ2-2, with D possibly being TRBD2 (6 bases). CDR3 length: 15 amino acids. The V gene lost 8 bases and the J gene lost 5 bases, with 18 bases spanning the gap. The germline V gene encodes CDR1 LNHDA and CDR2 SQIVND (reference sequence). The CDR3 DNA follows: TGTGCCAGTGTCGCGGGGACCCCACGGACCGGGGAGCTGTTTTTT. This sequence encodes CASVAGTPRTGELFF.

The rearrangement links TRBV19 to TRBJ2-7; D might be TRBD2 (5 bases). V lost 2 bases and J lost 5, with 13 bases in between. CDR3 length: 14 amino acids. Germline CDR1 reads LNHDA; CDR2 reads SQIVND (reference sequence). In nucleotides, the CDR3 is TGTGCCAGTAGTATAACCTCTACTAGGAACGAGCAGTACTTC. Amino acid sequence: CASSITSTRNEQYF.

This clone was counted only a few times. The V and J genes are TRBV3-1 (or the pseudogene TRBV3-2) and TRBJ1-6, with unresolved D. From germline, CDR1 is LGHDT and CDR2 YNNKEL (reference sequence). The CDR3 sequence is 13 residues long. V dropped 1 base and J dropped 8 bases, with 6 bases sitting between them. The CDR3 DNA reads as TGTGCCAGCAGCCAAGGGCCTCATTCACCCCTCCACTTT. It codes for CASSQGPHSPLHF.

The chain links TRBV7-9 to TRBJ1-1, with D possibly TRBD1 on 6 matching bases. This CDR3 comprises 15 residues. Germline V lookup: CDR1 SEHNR, CDR2 FQNEAQ (reference sequence). V was shortened by 1 base and J by 6 bases, with 15 bases between the two germline ends. CDR3 in DNA: TGTGCCAGCAGCTTAGGCGGGGGGCGGGGCGCTGAAGCTTTCTTT. Translation: CASSLGGGRGAEAFF.

The V and J genes are TRBV15 and TRBJ1-2; TRBD1 aligns across 8 bases. Germline V gene lookup returns CDR1 LNHNV and CDR2 YYDKDF (reference sequence). J lost 0 bases, V lost 4 bases, and 4 bases had no gene match. CDR3 length equals 15 residues. DNA of the CDR3: TGTGCCACCAGCACTGACAGGGGAGCTAACTATGGCTACACCTTC. Translating it yields CATSTDRGANYGYTF.

This clone was detected only a few times. The chain uses TRBV28 and TRBJ1-6; D is uncertain. The V end was cut by 3 bases, the J end by 1 base, with 4 bases between. This CDR3 spans 14 amino acids. Germline V lookup: CDR1 MDHEN, CDR2 SYDVKM. CDR3 nucleotide sequence: TGTGCCAGCAGTTTGGAGTCCTATAATTCACCCCTCCACTTT. It encodes CASSLESYNSPLHF.

This clone showed up just once. This chain connects TRBV5-1 to TRBJ2-1; TRBD2 matches 9 bases. After removal of 4 bases from V and 6 bases from J, the junction contained 8 bases not matched to a gene. CDR1 is SGHRS and CDR2 is YFSETQ in the germline V gene. CDR3 length equals 15 residues. CDR3 coding DNA: TGCGCCAGCAGCACCGGAGGACTAGCGTCCAATGAGCAGTTCTTC. This encodes CASSTGGLASNEQFF. Variable domain in full (rest from reference TRBV5-1 and TRBJ2-1): KAGVTQTPRYLIKTRGQQVTLSCSPISGHRSVSWYQQTPGQGLQFLFEYFSETQRNKGNFPGRFSGRQFSNSRSEMNVSTLELGDSALYLCASSTGGLASNEQFFGPGTRLTVL.

The chain employs TRBV5-1 and TRBJ2-7, with TRBD1 identical over 7 bases. The J segment lost 2 bases and the V segment lost 4 bases, leaving 9 bases of the junction unmatched. Per the germline V gene, CDR1 is SGHRS and CDR2 is YFSETQ. The CDR3 runs to 15 residues. The CDR3 protein is CASSIEGALPYEQYF. In DNA, the CDR3 is TGCGCCAGCAGCATCGAGGGGGCGTTGCCCTACGAGCAGTACTTC.

CDR3: CASSQRLGVAVQYF. The CDR3 DNA is TGTGCCAGCAGCCAACGGCTAGGGGTCGCGGTGCAGTACTTC. The chain combines TRBV3-1 (or the pseudogene TRBV3-2) with TRBJ2-7, with D possibly TRBD1 on 5 matching bases. This CDR3 contains 14 residues. Germline loops: CDR1 LGHDT, CDR2 YNNKEL (reference sequence). V was cut by 2 bases and J by 9 bases, with 17 bases left in between.

The chain combines TRBV5-1 with TRBJ1-3, with 7 bases that match TRBD1. V lost 4 bases and J lost 0; bases outside the gene matches: 7. The CDR3 is 16 residues long. Germline CDR1 is SGHRS and CDR2 is YFSETQ. The DNA for the CDR3 is TGCGCCAGCAGCACGGGGACAGTGAACTCTGGAAACACCATATATTTT. Encoded protein: CASSTGTVNSGNTIYF.

The chain employs TRBV28 and TRBJ2-7; TRBD1 aligns across 8 bases. This CDR3 region has 16 residues. Trimming took 3 bases from V and 9 from J; bases not matched to a gene: 16. CDR1 is MDHEN and CDR2 is SYDVKM in the germline V gene. In DNA form, the CDR3 reads TGTGCCAGCAGTTTGGGGGGATCCGGACAGGGTTATCGGCAGTACTTC. Translated: CASSLGGSGQGYRQYF.

The J gene is TRBJ2-3, the V gene TRBV3-1 (or the pseudogene TRBV3-2), with D hard to call. Per germline, CDR1 LGHDT and CDR2 YNNKEL (reference sequence). The V end lost 3 bases, the J end lost 0 bases, and 7 bases lay between the germline ends. The CDR3 has 14 amino acids. DNA of the CDR3: TGTGCCAGCAGCCAGGGCTTAAGCACAGATACGCAGTATTTT. Protein sequence: CASSQGLSTDTQYF.

The sample holds one count of this clone. The chain carries TRBV7-8 and TRBJ1-4; D gene uncertain. Germline loops: CDR1 SGHVS, CDR2 FQNEAQ. The CDR3 sequence is 16 residues long. Trimming pared 5 bases from V and 1 base from J, leaving 14 bases between. The CDR3 DNA follows: TGTGCCAGCAGCCCTTCCGCGACGGGAACTAATGAAAAACTGTTTTTT. Residues: CASSPSATGTNEKLFF.

The genes are TRBV7-2 and TRBJ2-5; TRBD1 aligns across 8 bases. The CDR3 loop spans 14 amino acids. Trimming cost V 4 bases and J 5 bases; bases outside gene matches: 6. Looked up from germline, CDR1 is SGHTA and CDR2 is FQGNSA. Here the CDR3 reads CASSSGQARETQYF. The CDR3 region has the DNA TGTGCCAGCAGCTCGGGACAGGCAAGGGAGACCCAGTACTTC.